This T cell receptor beta chain was retrieved from a study of blood T cell repertoires in COVID-19. This clone was found once. The CDR3 has 12 residues. Looked up from germline, CDR1 is LGHNT and CDR2 is FRNRAP. Trimming removed 7 bases from V and 1 base from J, with 8 bases in between. Here immunoSEQ multiplex PCR was the method, and the copy in TCRdb shows in-frame clones only, minus some. The sample shows approximately 290,000 clones, 80% to 90% of them seen only once. Material for sequencing was PBMCs or T cells enriched from blood (not recorded which). This chain links TRBV12-5 with TRBJ2-7, with D perhaps TRBD1 (5 bases). The receptor was derived from a woman aged 25-40 years who had recovered from COVID-19. The CDR3 is CASAGASYEQYF. Written as DNA, the CDR3 is TGTGCTAGTGCTGGGGCTTCCTACGAGCAGTACTTC.